A selection of T cell receptor beta chains follows, all from one sample in a study of blood T cells in healthy people across ages. TCRdb reprocessed the 5' RACE reads via MiXCR and lists one record per CDR3 protein. This sample has around 1.1 million distinct CDR3 sequences, with 35% to 40% found just once. The specimen sequenced was blood. These receptors were taken from a young man in good health. CDR3s leave out the opening cysteine and the closing phenylalanine or tryptophan. A D gene is named only where the DNA matches it firmly.

D,J,V,CDR3
TRBD2,TRBJ2-1,TRBV4-2,ASSQRLAGESSYNEQF
.,TRBJ1-3,TRBV11-2,ASSFTRGTGNTIY
.,TRBJ1-2,TRBV5-1,ASSLDAGVYGYT
.,TRBJ2-5,TRBV7-8,ASSLGRPGETQY
.,TRBJ1-2,TRBV4-1,ASSQASSGDGYT
.,TRBJ1-2,TRBV7-2,ASSSQQGIMYGYT
.,TRBJ1-4,TRBV4-3,ASSQVQPNREGYEKLF
TRBD1,TRBJ2-5,TRBV10-3,ATWDSQETQY
.,TRBJ1-2,TRBV4-1,ASSQPSGRNNYGYT
.,TRBJ2-1,TRBV24-1,ATSDREDKWNEQF
.,TRBJ1-5,TRBV2,SSSVPNQPQH
TRBD1,TRBJ1-1,TRBV12-3/TRBV12-4,ASSLLSGGKNTEAF
.,TRBJ2-7,TRBV20-1,SATRDSFSYNEQY
.,TRBJ2-3,TRBV12-3/TRBV12-4,ASSPALGSTDTQY
.,TRBJ1-2,TRBV4-3,ASSQVVQGTLFSGGYT
TRBD2,TRBJ2-1,TRBV5-1,ASSLKGTSRGNEQF
TRBD1,TRBJ2-7,TRBV20-1,SAREPGQTYEQY
.,.,TRBV7-9,ASSSDMGFSSEQY
.,TRBJ2-2,TRBV9,ASSVVGGQSTGELF
.,TRBJ1-4,TRBV20-1,SVRAGGGNEKLF
.,TRBJ1-5,TRBV28,ASSFLSNQPQH
TRBD2,TRBJ2-1,TRBV19,ASSTSGGSEQF
.,TRBJ1-2,TRBV7-8,ASSLGLAAYGYT
.,TRBJ2-1,TRBV27,ASSDQGLSEQF
.,TRBJ1-1,TRBV15,ATSTSGGSTEAF
.,TRBJ2-3,TRBV4-2,ASSRFPGSADTQY
TRBD1,TRBJ1-5,TRBV6-2/TRBV6-3,ASSHRGVRDQPQH
TRBD1,TRBJ2-5,TRBV28,ASSPRGLDSEQY
.,TRBJ1-2,TRBV5-1,ASSSLSEGPIYGYT
.,TRBJ2-7,TRBV29-1,SVRAFAGLGTYEQY
.,TRBJ2-1,TRBV5-6,ASSVRTSGNYNEQF
TRBD1,TRBJ1-2,TRBV6-2/TRBV6-3,AGSSQGTGSYGYT
.,TRBJ1-5,TRBV12-3/TRBV12-4,ASSLPEGQPQH
TRBD2,TRBJ2-1,TRBV3-1,ASSQDQGTSGYNEQF
.,TRBJ1-5,TRBV9,ASSVGSGSVNQPQH
TRBD2,TRBJ2-3,TRBV20-1,SARTGGASDTQY
.,TRBJ2-4,TRBV7-9,ASSSPGKNIQY
.,TRBJ2-1,TRBV5-1,ASSTGPNNEQF
.,TRBJ1-1,TRBV10-3,AFQGENTEAF
.,TRBJ2-1,TRBV24-1,ATSGAGVSDEQF
.,TRBJ1-5,TRBV20-1,SASPREGYQPQH
.,TRBJ1-2,TRBV7-2,ASSLGRQNYGYT
.,TRBJ1-1,TRBV4-2,ASSQDNGGNTEAF
TRBD1,TRBJ2-7,TRBV11-2,ASDGQGRNEQY
.,TRBJ2-1,TRBV2,ASSGVEDNEQF
.,TRBJ2-1,TRBV5-1,ASNLGRAGCNEQF
.,TRBJ2-7,TRBV27,ASSLIGNEQY
.,TRBJ2-5,TRBV9,ASSVATNRQETQY
.,TRBJ2-3,TRBV9,ASSVRGLTDTPY
.,.,TRBV29-1,SVDPSGAQETQY
TRBD1,TRBJ1-5,TRBV4-3,ASSPEDRGDQPQH
TRBD1,TRBJ2-1,TRBV7-9,ASSPGYLVQGAVMNEQF
.,TRBJ1-5,TRBV10-3,AISEPTLPNQPQH
.,TRBJ2-1,TRBV7-2,ASSFPGLRNEQF
TRBD2,TRBJ2-1,TRBV4-2,ASSQDWGGNNEQF